Shown below are 21 T cell receptor beta chains from a single sample sequenced in a study of tumor and adjacent non-tumor tissue in lung cancer. The library came from three nested PCR rounds adapted from ARM-PCR protocols. One entry per CDR3 protein, called by TCRdb with MiXCR from the multiplex PCR reads. Here the sample spans some 100,000 distinct CDR3 sequences, about 80% being singletons. RNA was extracted from bulk tissue without any cell sorting. The normal lung tissue was taken more than 3 cm from the tumor edge. The sample was distant non-tumor lung tissue. Source of these receptors: a man between 60 and 75 years old with small cell lung cancer.

This clonotype was seen ten or more times. CDR3 DNA: TGCAGTGCTAGAGGGGACATCCTTAACTATGGCTACACCTTC. It translates to CSARGDILNYGYTF. The chain links TRBV20-1 to TRBJ1-2, with D possibly matching TRBD1 (6 bases). The germline gives CDR1 DFQATT, CDR2 SNEGSKA (reference sequence). There are 14 residues in the CDR3. Trimming shortened V by 1 base and J by 1 base, and 10 bases separated the two germline ends.

A word on this clonotype: Here the CDR3 omits its conserved ending phenylalanine or tryptophan, so a read error is the likely source. The limits of the CDR3 on the DNA are not certain, so only TCRdb's listed CDR3 is given. This chain links TRBV6-5 with TRBJ2-1. CDR1 and CDR2 from the germline V gene are MNHEY and SVGAGI. The length of the CDR3 is 15 amino acids, counting both ends. The CDR3 reads CASSYSGEVGNEQIS.

As regards this clonotype: Since a much larger clone is just one base distant, this may be a read error. The V gene is TRBV20-1, the J gene TRBJ2-5; 10 nucleotides align to TRBD2. V was pared by 7 bases and J by 4 bases, with 3 bases of the junction left unmatched. The CDR3 has 12 residues. Germline CDR1 and CDR2: DFQATT and SNEGSKA (reference sequence). CDR3 loop: CSDRLAGETQYF. The CDR3 coding sequence is TGCAGTGACAGACTAGCGGGAGAGACCCAGTACTTC.

The J gene is TRBJ2-2, the V gene TRBV4-2; D remains ambiguous. The CDR3 is 16 residues long. With 0 bases removed from V and 10 bases from J, the gap between germline ends came to 18 bases. CDR1 is LGHNA and CDR2 is YNFKEQ in the germline V gene. In DNA form, the CDR3 reads TGTGCCAGCAGCCAAGATCATTTACAGAATACTGTGGAGCTGTTTTTT. Amino acid sequence: CASSQDHLQNTVELFF.

In its sample, this clonotype was seen once. The junction departs from germline at one end; a sequencing error may be responsible. The chain couples TRBV7-8 to TRBJ2-7, with D uncertain. Germline V gives CDR1 SGHVS, CDR2 FQNEAQ. CDR3 size: 15 residues. CDR3 sequence reads: CASGLGRVQHYEQYF. CDR3 bases: TGTGCCAGCGGCTTAGGAAGGGTCCAGCACTATGAGCAGTACTTC.

V is TRBV11-1 and J is TRBJ2-5; no reliable D call. V was cut by 3 bases and J by 4 bases, with 12 bases left in between. CDR1 SGHAT and CDR2 FQDESV come from the germline V gene (reference sequence). CDR3 length: 14 residues. CDR3 coding DNA: TGTGCCAGCAGCTTTACACCGGGTGGAGAGACCCAGTACTTC. Its translation is CASSFTPGGETQYF. The whole variable domain, remainder taken from reference TRBV11-1 and TRBJ2-5, is EAEVAQSPRYKITEKSQAVAFWCDPISGHATLYWYRQILGQGPELLVQFQDESVVDDSQLPKDRFSAERLKGVDSTLKIQPAELGDSAMYLCASSFTPGGETQYFGPGTRLLVL.

This clonotype has only a few counts. The V and J genes are TRBV11-2 and TRBJ2-7; D unclear. The CDR3 covers 15 residues. V was shortened by 3 bases and J by 5 bases, with 17 bases between the two germline ends. Germline loops: CDR1 SGHAT, CDR2 FQNNGV. The CDR3 sequence: CASSFPMGVRNEQYF. The CDR3, as DNA: TGTGCCAGCAGCTTTCCAATGGGTGTCCGTAACGAGCAGTACTTC.

The chain joins TRBV11-2 to TRBJ2-3; 9 bases agree with TRBD2. The CDR3 is 16 residues long. Germline V gives CDR1 SGHAT, CDR2 FQNNGV. V was clipped by 6 bases and J by 11 bases; unmatched bases: 18. The CDR3 DNA sequence: TGTGCCAGCAGTCCGGTGGCGGGGGGGGGAACAAATATGCAGTATTTT. It specifies CASSPVAGGGTNMQYF. Looking up the rest from reference TRBV11-2 and TRBJ2-3 gives the full variable domain: EAGVAQSPRYKIIEKRQSVAFWCNPISGHATLYWYQQILGQGPKLLIQFQNNGVVDDSQLPKDRFSAERLKGVDSTLKIQPAKLEDSAVYLCASSPVAGGGTNMQYFGPGTRLTVL.

On this clonotype: This could be a read error, since a much larger clone is one nucleotide away. The rearrangement links TRBV19 to TRBJ2-5; weak D call: TRBD2 (6 bases). Trimming took 4 bases from V and 5 from J, leaving 26 bases between them. CDR1 is LNHDA, CDR2 SQIVND, per germline (reference sequence). The CDR3 totals 18 residues. Here the CDR3 DNA reads TGTGCCAGTAGTAGATTCGTATCGGGAGAGGCCAAAAAGGAGACCCAGTACTTC. This gives the protein CASSRFVSGEAKKETQYF. Together with reference TRBV19 and TRBJ2-5, the CDR3 gives the full variable domain: DGGITQSPKYLFRKEGQNVTLSCEQNLNHDAMYWYRQDPGQGLRLIYYSQIVNDFQKGDIAEGYSVSREKKESFPLTVTSAQKNPTAFYLCASSRFVSGEAKKETQYFGPGTRLLVL.

In regard to this clonotype: A junction end diverges from the germline sequence, so it may reflect a read error. The chain uses TRBV11-2 and TRBJ1-1; D is possibly TRBD1 (5 bases). CDR3 length: 16 amino acids. Per germline, CDR1 SGHAT and CDR2 FQNNGV. CDR3 in amino acids: CASLQPWRGLNTGAFF. The CDR3 coding sequence is TGTGCCAGCCTACAGCCATGGCGGGGGTTAAATACTGGAGCTTTCTTT.

As concerns this clonotype: The junction differs from germline at one of its ends, possibly a read error. This chain links TRBV11-2 with TRBJ2-3, with D tentatively TRBD2 (7 bases). From germline, CDR1 is SGHAT and CDR2 FQNNGV. CDR3 length: 16 amino acids. The CDR3 reads CVSSPVEGGGTDTLYF. CDR3 nucleotide sequence: TGTGTCAGCAGTCCGGTGGAGGGAGGGGGAACAGATACGCTGTATTTT.

Details on this clonotype: No conserved phenylalanine or tryptophan ends this CDR3, so it is likely a read error. Because the CDR3's place on the DNA is in doubt, the DNA is left out and the CDR3 is given as listed by TCRdb. This chain's CDR3 is CASNEQGSWETQHL. The rearrangement uses TRBV7-9 and TRBJ2-5; the table's TRBD1 call for D was not verified on the DNA. Germline CDR1 is SEHNR and CDR2 is FQNEAQ (reference sequence). The CDR3 is 14 amino acids in total, end residues counted.

Turning to this clonotype: A read error is likely, as this CDR3 ends without the conserved phenylalanine or tryptophan. The rearrangement links TRBV11-2 to TRBJ1-6; possibly TRBD1 for D (5 bases). CDR1 is SGHAT, CDR2 FQNNGV, per germline. The CDR3 is 16 residues long. CDR3 sequence (DNA): TGTGTCAGCAGCTTAGTGGGGGGAGGATATAATTCACCCCTCCACATT. Its protein product is CVSSLVGGGYNSPLHI.

With regard to this clonotype: The conserved phenylalanine or tryptophan normally closing the CDR3 is absent here, so this likely arose from a read error. The V gene is TRBV12-3 or TRBV12-4, the J gene TRBJ2-7; weak D call: TRBD2 (5 bases). The CDR3 is 15 amino acids. CDR3: CACSSPLRGSHEQYL. CDR3 bases: TGTGCCTGCAGTTCGCCCCTTCGCGGGTCCCACGAGCAGTACTTA.

In the case of this clonotype: One end of the junction varies from germline; a read error may be responsible. The chain joins TRBV6-6 to TRBJ2-2; unclear D gene. CDR1 is MNHNY and CDR2 is SVGAGI in the germline V gene (reference sequence). CDR3 length: 13 residues. CDR3 amino acids: CVSRSTNTEELFF. For the CDR3, the DNA is TGTGTCAGCAGAAGTACGAACACCGAGGAGCTGTTTTTT.

The J gene is TRBJ2-5, the V gene TRBV29-1; D possibly corresponds to TRBD1 (6 bases). V was pared by 6 bases and J by 3 bases, with 17 bases between. This CDR3 region has 14 residues. Germline-derived CDR1 and CDR2 are SQVTM and ANQGSEA. The CDR3 protein is CSVRGSGAKETQYF. In nucleotides, the CDR3 is TGCAGCGTCCGGGGCTCAGGGGCAAAAGAGACCCAGTACTTC.

DNA for the CDR3: TGTGCCCGCATAACCACAGGGGGCGAGGATACGCAGTATTTT. This sequence encodes CARITTGGEDTQYF. The V gene is TRBV7-9, the J gene TRBJ2-3; 9 bases match TRBD1. The CDR3 extends over 14 amino acids. The J segment lost 6 bases and the V segment lost 11 bases, leaving 12 bases of the junction unmatched. Per germline, CDR1 SEHNR and CDR2 FQNEAQ (reference sequence).

On this clonotype: The CDR3 end shows no conserved phenylalanine or tryptophan, and so a read error is likely. The rearrangement joins TRBV28 to TRBJ2-1; 8 positions match TRBD2. Germline CDR1 is MDHEN and CDR2 is SYDVKM. The CDR3 is 14 residues long. In nucleotides, the CDR3 is TGTGCCGGCAGTCGGGGGACTAGGAACAATGAGCAGTTCTTA. It specifies CAGSRGTRNNEQFL.

In this sample, this clonotype turned up a few times. A read error is possible here, since a much larger clone lies one base away. This chain links TRBV28 with TRBJ2-7; 7 positions match TRBD2. The germline CDR1 and CDR2 sequences are MDHEN and SYDVKM. There are 13 residues in the CDR3. V lost 8 bases and J lost 3; bases outside the gene matches: 7. CDR3: CASYSGKIYEQYF. CDR3 bases: TGTGCCAGCTACAGCGGGAAGATCTACGAGCAGTACTTC.

In regard to this clonotype: This may come from a read error, since a much larger clone is one base off. This chain uses TRBV20-1 with TRBJ1-1, with 9 bases fitting TRBD1. The germline gives CDR1 DFQATT, CDR2 SNEGSKA (reference sequence). The CDR3 consists of 17 residues. For the CDR3, the DNA is TGCAGTGCTAGAGTCGAAAAGGACAGGGGCATGAACACTGCAGCTTTCTTT. Its translation is CSARVEKDRGMNTAAFF.

A remark on this clonotype: This may be a read error, as it is one base from a much larger clone. This sequence joins TRBV7-8 and TRBJ2-3, with 12 bases matching TRBD2. The CDR3 contains 15 residues. Germline-derived CDR1 and CDR2 are SGHVS and FQNEAQ. CDR3 sequence: CTSSLLAGGRDTQYF. CDR3 sequence (DNA): TGTACCAGCAGCTTGCTAGCGGGAGGGCGAGATACGCAGTATTTT.